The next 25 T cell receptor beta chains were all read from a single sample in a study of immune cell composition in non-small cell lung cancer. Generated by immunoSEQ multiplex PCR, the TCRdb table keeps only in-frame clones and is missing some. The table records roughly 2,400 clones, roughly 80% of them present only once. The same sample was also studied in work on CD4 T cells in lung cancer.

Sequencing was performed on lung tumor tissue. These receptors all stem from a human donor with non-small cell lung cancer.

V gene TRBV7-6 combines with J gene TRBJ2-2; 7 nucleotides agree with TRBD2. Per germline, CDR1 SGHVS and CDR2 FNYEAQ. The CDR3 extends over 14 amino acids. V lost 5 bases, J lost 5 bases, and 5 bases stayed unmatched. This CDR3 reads CASSRTSGTGELFF. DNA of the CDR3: TGTGCCAGCAGCCGGACTAGTGGTACCGGGGAGCTGTTTTTT. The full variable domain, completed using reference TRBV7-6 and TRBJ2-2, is GAGVSQSPRYKVTKRGQDVALRCDPISGHVSLYWYRQALGQGPEFLTYFNYEAQQDKSGLPNDRFSAERPEGSISTLTIQRTEQRDSAMYRCASSRTSGTGELFFGEGSRLTVL.

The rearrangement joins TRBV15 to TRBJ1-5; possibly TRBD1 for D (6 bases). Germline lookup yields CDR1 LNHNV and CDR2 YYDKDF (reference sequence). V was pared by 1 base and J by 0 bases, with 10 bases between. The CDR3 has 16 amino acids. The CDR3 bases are TGTGCCACCAGCAGAGGGGGACAAGATAGCAATCAGCCCCAGCATTTT. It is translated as CATSRGGQDSNQPQHF.

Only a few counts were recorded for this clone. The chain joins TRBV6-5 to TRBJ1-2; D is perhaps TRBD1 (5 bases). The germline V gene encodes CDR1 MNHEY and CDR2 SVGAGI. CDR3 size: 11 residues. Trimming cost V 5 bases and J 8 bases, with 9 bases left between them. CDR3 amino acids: CASSTGEGYTF. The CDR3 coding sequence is TGTGCCAGCAGTACGGGGGAGGGCTACACCTTC.

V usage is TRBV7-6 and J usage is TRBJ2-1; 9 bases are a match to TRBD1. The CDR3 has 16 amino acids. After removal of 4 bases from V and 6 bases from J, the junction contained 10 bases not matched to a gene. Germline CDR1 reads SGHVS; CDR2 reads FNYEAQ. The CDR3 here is CASSWAMGQGINEQFF. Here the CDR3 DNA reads TGTGCCAGCAGCTGGGCCATGGGACAGGGTATCAATGAGCAGTTCTTC.

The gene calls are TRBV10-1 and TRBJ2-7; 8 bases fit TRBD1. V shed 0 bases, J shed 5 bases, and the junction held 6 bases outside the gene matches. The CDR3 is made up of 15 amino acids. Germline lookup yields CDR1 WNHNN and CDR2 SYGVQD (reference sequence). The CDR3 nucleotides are TGCGCCAGCAGTGAGTCGCTACAGGGGGTCAACGAGCAGTACTTC. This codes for CASSESLQGVNEQYF.

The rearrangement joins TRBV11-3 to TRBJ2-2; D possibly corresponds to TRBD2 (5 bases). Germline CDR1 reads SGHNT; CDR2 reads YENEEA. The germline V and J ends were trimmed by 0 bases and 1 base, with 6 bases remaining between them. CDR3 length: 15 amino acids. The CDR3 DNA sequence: TGTGCCAGCAGCTTAGACAGCGGGAACACCGGGGAGCTGTTTTTT. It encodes CASSLDSGNTGELFF.

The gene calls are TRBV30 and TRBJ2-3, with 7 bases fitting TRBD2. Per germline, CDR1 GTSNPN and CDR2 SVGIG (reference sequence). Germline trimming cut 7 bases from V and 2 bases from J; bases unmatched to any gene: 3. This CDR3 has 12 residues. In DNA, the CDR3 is TGTGCCTCGACTAGCTACACAGATACGCAGTATTTT. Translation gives CASTSYTDTQYF.

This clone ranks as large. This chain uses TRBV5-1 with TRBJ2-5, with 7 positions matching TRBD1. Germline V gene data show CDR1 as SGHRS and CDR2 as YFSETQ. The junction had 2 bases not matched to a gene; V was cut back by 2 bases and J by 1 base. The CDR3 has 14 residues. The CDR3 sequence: CASSLQGIQETQYF. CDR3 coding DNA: TGCGCCAGCAGCTTACAGGGGATCCAAGAGACCCAGTACTTC. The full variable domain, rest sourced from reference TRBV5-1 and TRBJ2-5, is KAGVTQTPRYLIKTRGQQVTLSCSPISGHRSVSWYQQTPGQGLQFLFEYFSETQRNKGNFPGRFSGRQFSNSRSEMNVSTLELGDSALYLCASSLQGIQETQYFGPGTRLLVL.

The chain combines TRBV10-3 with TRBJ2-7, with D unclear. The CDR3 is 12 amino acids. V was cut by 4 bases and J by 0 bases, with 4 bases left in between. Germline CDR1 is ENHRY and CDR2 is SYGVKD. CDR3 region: CAISGSSYEQYV. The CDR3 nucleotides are TGTGCCATCAGTGGGAGCTCCTACGAGCAGTACGTC.

Here the CDR3 reads CASSEALRGSSANTEAFF. The CDR3 bases are TGTGCCAGCAGTGAAGCGCTTCGGGGGTCGTCCGCGAACACTGAAGCTTTCTTT. The chain couples TRBV6-1 to TRBJ1-1; TRBD1 might be the D (5 bases). With 0 bases removed from V and 1 base from J, the gap between germline ends came to 18 bases. From germline, CDR1 is MNHNS and CDR2 SASEGT. The CDR3 has 18 amino acids.

DNA for the CDR3: TGTGCCAGCAATCGGGGAGGGACAGGGTTAACAGATACGCAGTATTTT. Protein: CASNRGGTGLTDTQYF. The V gene is TRBV5-6, the J gene TRBJ2-3; 9 bases are shared with TRBD1. Germline CDR1 reads SGHDT; CDR2 reads YYEEEE. V gave up 6 bases and J gave up 3 bases; unmatched junction bases: 11. CDR3 length equals 16 residues.

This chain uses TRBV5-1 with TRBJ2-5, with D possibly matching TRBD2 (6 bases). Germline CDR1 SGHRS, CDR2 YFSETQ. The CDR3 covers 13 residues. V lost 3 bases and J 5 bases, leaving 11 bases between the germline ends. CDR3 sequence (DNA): TGCGCCAGCAGCTATCCGGGGGTGGAGACCCAGTACTTC. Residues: CASSYPGVETQYF.

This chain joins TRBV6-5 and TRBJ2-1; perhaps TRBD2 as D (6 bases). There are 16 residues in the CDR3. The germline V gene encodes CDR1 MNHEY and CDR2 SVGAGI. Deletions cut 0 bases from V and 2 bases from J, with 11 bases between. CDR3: CASSYSLAEAYNEQFF. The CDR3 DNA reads TGTGCCAGCAGTTACTCCTTAGCGGAGGCCTACAATGAGCAGTTCTTC.

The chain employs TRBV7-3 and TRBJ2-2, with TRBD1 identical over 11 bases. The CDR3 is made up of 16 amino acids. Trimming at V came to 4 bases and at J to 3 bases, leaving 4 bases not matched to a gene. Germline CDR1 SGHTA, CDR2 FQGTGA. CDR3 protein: CASSWGTGGYTGELFF. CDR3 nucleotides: TGTGCCAGCAGCTGGGGGACAGGGGGTTACACCGGGGAGCTGTTTTTT.

The CDR3: CASSSLAGRDTQYF. CDR3 in DNA: TGTGCCAGCAGTTCACTAGCGGGACGAGATACGCAGTATTTT. The chain recombines TRBV7-2 with TRBJ2-3, with TRBD2 identical over 10 bases. The length of the CDR3 is 14 residues. Germline loops: CDR1 SGHTA, CDR2 FQGNSA. Trimming at V came to 6 bases and at J to 5 bases, leaving 5 bases not matched to a gene.

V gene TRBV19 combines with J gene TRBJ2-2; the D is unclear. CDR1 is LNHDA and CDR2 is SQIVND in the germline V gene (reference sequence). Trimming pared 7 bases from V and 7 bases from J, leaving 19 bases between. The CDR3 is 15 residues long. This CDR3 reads CASTYRYEANGELFF. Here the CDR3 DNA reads TGTGCCAGTACTTATAGATATGAGGCTAACGGGGAGCTGTTTTTT.

The CDR3 loop reads CAWSERRDSDGYTF. CDR3 nucleotide sequence: TGTGCCTGGAGTGAGAGAAGGGACAGCGATGGCTACACCTTC. The chain recombines TRBV30 with TRBJ1-2; 7 nucleotides align to TRBD1. CDR3 size: 14 residues. CDR1 and CDR2 from the germline V gene are GTSNPN and SVGIG (reference sequence). J lost 6 bases, V lost 1 base, and 8 bases had no gene match.

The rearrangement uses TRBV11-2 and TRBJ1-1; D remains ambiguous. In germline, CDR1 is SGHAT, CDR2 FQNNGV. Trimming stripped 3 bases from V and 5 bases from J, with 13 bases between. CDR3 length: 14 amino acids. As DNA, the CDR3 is TGTGCCAGCAGCTTGATATCAGGTGGGACTGAAGCTTTCTTT. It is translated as CASSLISGGTEAFF.

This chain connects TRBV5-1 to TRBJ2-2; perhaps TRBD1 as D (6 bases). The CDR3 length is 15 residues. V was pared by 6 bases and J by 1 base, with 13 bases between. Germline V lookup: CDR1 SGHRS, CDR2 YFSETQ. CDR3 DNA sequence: TGCGCCAGCATGCTTGGGGGACAGAACACCGGGGAGCTGTTTTTT. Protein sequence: CASMLGGQNTGELFF.

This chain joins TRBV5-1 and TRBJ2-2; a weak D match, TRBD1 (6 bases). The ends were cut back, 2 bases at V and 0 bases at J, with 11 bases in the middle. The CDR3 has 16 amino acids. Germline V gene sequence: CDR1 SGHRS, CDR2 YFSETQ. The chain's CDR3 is CASSFTGQPNTGELFF. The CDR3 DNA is TGCGCCAGCAGCTTTACAGGACAGCCGAACACCGGGGAGCTGTTTTTT.

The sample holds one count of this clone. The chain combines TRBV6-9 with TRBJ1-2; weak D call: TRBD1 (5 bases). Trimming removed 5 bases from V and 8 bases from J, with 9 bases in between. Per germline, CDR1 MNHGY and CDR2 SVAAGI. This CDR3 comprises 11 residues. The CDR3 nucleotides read TGTGCCAGCAGTACGGGGGAGGGCTACACCTTC. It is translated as CASSTGEGYTF.

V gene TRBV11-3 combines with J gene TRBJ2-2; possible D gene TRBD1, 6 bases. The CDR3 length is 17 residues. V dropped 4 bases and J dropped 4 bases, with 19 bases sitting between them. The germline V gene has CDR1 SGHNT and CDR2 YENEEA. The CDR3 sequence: CASSSESWGHGTGELFF. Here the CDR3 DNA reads TGTGCCAGCAGCTCCGAATCTTGGGGGCACGGCACCGGGGAGCTGTTTTTT.

The CDR3 loop is CASSDSTSGSNEQFF. The DNA for the CDR3 is TGTGCCAGCAGTGACTCGACTAGCGGGAGCAATGAGCAGTTCTTC. J is TRBJ2-1 and V is TRBV6-4; 12 bases map to TRBD2. This CDR3 comprises 15 residues. The germline CDR1 and CDR2 sequences are MRHNA and SNTAGT. The ends lost 0 bases at V and 6 bases at J; junction bases unmatched: 0.

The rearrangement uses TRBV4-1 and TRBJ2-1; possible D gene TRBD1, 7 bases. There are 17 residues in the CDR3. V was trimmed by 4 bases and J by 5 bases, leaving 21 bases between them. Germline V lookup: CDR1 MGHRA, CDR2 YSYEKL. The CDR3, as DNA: TGCGCCAGCAGCCTTGCGGGGAGCGCAGGGGGGAACAATGAGCAGTTCTTC. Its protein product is CASSLAGSAGGNNEQFF.

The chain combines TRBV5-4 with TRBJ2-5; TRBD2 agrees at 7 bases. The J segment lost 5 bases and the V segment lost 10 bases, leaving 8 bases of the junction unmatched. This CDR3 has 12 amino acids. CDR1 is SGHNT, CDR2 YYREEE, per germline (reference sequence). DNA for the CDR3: TGTGCCTATACGGGAGGCGAGGAGACCCAGTACTTC. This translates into CAYTGGEETQYF.